The next 22 T cell receptor beta chains were all read from a single sample in a study of T cell repertoires in ileal Crohn's disease. Noted time point: neoterminal ileum biopsy at postoperative endoscopy, about 6 months after surgery. Some clones are missing from TCRdb's copy, which holds only in-frame ones; the method was immunoSEQ multiplex PCR. The sample includes 4,500 to 5,500 clones, about 83% seen only once; the top ten take approximately 35%. The sequencing input was ileal tissue. Receptors originate from an adult with Crohn's disease.

The V and J genes are TRBV29-1 and TRBJ1-4; 9 bases fit TRBD1. Germline CDR1 SQVTM, CDR2 ANQGSEA. The J segment lost 8 bases and the V segment lost 6 bases, leaving 4 bases of the junction unmatched. CDR3 length equals 12 residues. CDR3 DNA sequence: TGCAGCGTGGGGACAGGGAGGGAAAAACTGTTTTTT. It yields the protein CSVGTGREKLFF.

This rearrangement joins TRBV7-9 to TRBJ1-5, with 8 nucleotides matching TRBD1. CDR1 and CDR2 (germline): SEHNR, FQNEAQ (reference sequence). The V gene end was trimmed by 5 bases and the J gene end by 3 bases; junction bases not matched to a gene: 12. This CDR3 has 17 amino acids. The CDR3 loop reads CASSRASGQAVNQPQHF. The CDR3 DNA is TGTGCCAGCAGCCGCGCCTCGGGACAGGCAGTCAATCAGCCCCAGCATTTT.

V and J are TRBV6-5 and TRBJ2-2, with 7 bases that match TRBD1. CDR3 size: 16 residues. J gave up 1 base and V 3 bases, and 5 bases lay outside the gene matches. CDR1 and CDR2 from the germline V gene are MNHEY and SVGAGI. CDR3 loop: CASSYRRQGNTGELFF. The CDR3 DNA is TGTGCCAGCAGTTATCGGAGACAGGGGAACACCGGGGAGCTGTTTTTT.

Sample share makes this clone hyperexpanded (1% or more). The V and J genes are TRBV19 and TRBJ1-6, with 10 bases lining up with TRBD1. CDR3 length: 17 amino acids. V gave up 1 base and J gave up 7 bases; unmatched junction bases: 7. CDR1 and CDR2 from the germline V gene are LNHDA and SQIVND (reference sequence). CDR3: CASSIVGPGQGNSPLHF. The CDR3 coding sequence is TGTGCCAGTAGTATAGTAGGCCCGGGACAGGGGAATTCACCCCTCCACTTT. Full variable domain (remainder filled in from reference TRBV19 and TRBJ1-6): DGGITQSPKYLFRKEGQNVTLSCEQNLNHDAMYWYRQDPGQGLRLIYYSQIVNDFQKGDIAEGYSVSREKKESFPLTVTSAQKNPTAFYLCASSIVGPGQGNSPLHFGNGTRLTVT.

This clone was seen once. The CDR3 coding sequence is TGTGCCAGCAGCCTAGAGTGGGGACCCGGTCAGACCCAGTACTTC. As protein: CASSLEWGPGQTQYF. V is TRBV27 and J is TRBJ2-5, with D perhaps assigned TRBD1 or TRBD2 (5 bases each). The germline V and J ends were trimmed by 6 bases and 6 bases, with 20 bases remaining between them. CDR1 is MNHEY, CDR2 SMNVEV, per germline (reference sequence). CDR3 length: 15 amino acids.

As to this clone: A junction boundary mismatches the germline segment, possibly from a read error. The chain is built from TRBV5-6 and TRBJ1-3; D is ambiguous. Germline V gives CDR1 SGHDT, CDR2 YYEEEE. The CDR3 is 14 amino acids. The CDR3 bases are TGTGCCAGCAGTTTGGATCTCTCTGGAAACACCATATATTTT. This sequence encodes CASSLDLSGNTIYF. The whole variable domain, filled in from reference TRBV5-6 and TRBJ1-3, reads DAGVTQSPTHLIKTRGQQVTLRCSPKSGHDTVSWYQQALGQGPQFIFQYYEEEERQRGNFPDRFSGHQFPNYSSELNVNALLLGDSALYLCASSLDLSGNTIYFGEGSWLTVV.

This clone qualifies as medium-sized. V usage is TRBV4-1 and J usage is TRBJ1-1, with 7 positions matching TRBD1. Unmatched junction bases numbered 4, after V lost 5 bases and J lost 1 base. Germline V gene sequence: CDR1 MGHRA, CDR2 YSYEKL. This CDR3 has 14 amino acids. The DNA of the CDR3 is TGCGCCAGCAGCTACAGGGGCCCGAACACTGAAGCTTTCTTT. This translates into CASSYRGPNTEAFF.

The gene calls are TRBV27 and TRBJ1-4; a possible D gene is TRBD1 (6 bases). CDR1 is MNHEY, CDR2 SMNVEV, per germline (reference sequence). V dropped 5 bases and J dropped 5 bases, with 15 bases sitting between them. The CDR3 is made up of 15 amino acids. Written as DNA, the CDR3 is TGTGCCAGCAGTGTTCAACAGGGACCCAATGAAAAACTGTTTTTT. This sequence encodes CASSVQQGPNEKLFF.

The gene calls are TRBV9 and TRBJ2-3; possible D gene TRBD2, 6 bases. V was shortened by 0 bases and J by 2 bases, with 10 bases between the two germline ends. The CDR3 extends over 15 amino acids. CDR1 is SGDLS and CDR2 is YYNGEE in the germline V gene. CDR3 bases: TGTGCCAGCAGCGTAGGACTAGGCCCCACAGATACGCAGTATTTT. This codes for CASSVGLGPTDTQYF.

The count of this clone is one. J is TRBJ1-2 and V is TRBV7-8, with unresolved D. The V end lost 6 bases, the J end lost 4 bases, and 18 bases lay between the germline ends. Germline values: CDR1 SGHVS, CDR2 FQNEAQ. The CDR3 extends over 15 amino acids. CDR3 sequence: CASSREGSARYGYTF. CDR3 DNA sequence: TGTGCCAGCAGTCGGGAGGGATCGGCCCGCTATGGCTACACCTTC.

The chain is built from TRBV18 and TRBJ1-2, with D unclear. V lost 4 bases to trimming and J lost 8 bases, with 14 bases between them. The CDR3 consists of 13 residues. Germline V lookup: CDR1 KGHSH, CDR2 LQKENI. In DNA form, the CDR3 reads TGTGCCAGCTCACTCGACCCCCTCAGGGGCTACACCTTC. Encoded protein: CASSLDPLRGYTF.

The sample holds one count of this clone. V and J are TRBV5-6 and TRBJ2-1; a weak D match, TRBD2 (7 bases). The V and J ends lost 4 bases and 2 bases respectively, with 22 bases between them. Germline V gene lookup returns CDR1 SGHDT and CDR2 YYEEEE. The CDR3 spans 18 residues. The CDR3 DNA sequence: TGTGCCAGCAGCGGAGCCTCCGGGGGGCGAGTAACCTACAATGAGCAGTTCTTC. Translating it yields CASSGASGGRVTYNEQFF. Full variable domain (outside the CDR3, taken from reference TRBV5-6 and TRBJ2-1): DAGVTQSPTHLIKTRGQQVTLRCSPKSGHDTVSWYQQALGQGPQFIFQYYEEEERQRGNFPDRFSGHQFPNYSSELNVNALLLGDSALYLCASSGASGGRVTYNEQFFGPGTRLTVL.

The chain couples TRBV25-1 to TRBJ2-3; 8 nucleotides align to TRBD1. After removal of 6 bases from V and 0 bases from J, the junction contained 2 bases not matched to a gene. This CDR3 is built from 14 residues. Germline-derived CDR1 and CDR2 are MGHDK and SYGVNS. The CDR3 nucleotides read TGTGCCAGCAGCTGGACAGGGAGCACAGATACGCAGTATTTT. Translating gives CASSWTGSTDTQYF.

V is TRBV5-1 and J is TRBJ1-6; D unresolved. Germline V gives CDR1 SGHRS, CDR2 YFSETQ. Trimming shortened V by 3 bases and J by 5 bases, and 6 bases separated the two germline ends. The CDR3 extends over 13 amino acids. The CDR3 nucleotides read TGCGCCAGCAGCTCCCAGGATAATTCACCCCTCCACTTT. Its translation is CASSSQDNSPLHF.

This clone was detected a few times. Other nucleotide sequences from this sample produce the same CDR3. This rearrangement joins TRBV19 to TRBJ1-1, with D uncertain. CDR1 is LNHDA, CDR2 SQIVND, per germline (reference sequence). V was clipped by 2 bases and J by 2 bases, with 6 bases between them. The CDR3 is 13 amino acids. CDR3 sequence: CASSIKGNTEAFF. The CDR3 nucleotides read TGTGCCAGTAGTATAAAAGGAAACACTGAAGCTTTCTTT.

The chain employs TRBV7-3 and TRBJ1-2; a weak D match, TRBD1 (6 bases). The CDR3 extends over 15 amino acids. Germline-derived CDR1 and CDR2 are SGHTA and FQGTGA. The V gene lost 2 bases and the J gene lost 3 bases, with 13 bases spanning the gap. CDR3 sequence (DNA): TGTGCCAGCAGCTTAGGGGGCCAGGGCGACTATGGCTACACCTTC. Encoded protein: CASSLGGQGDYGYTF.

The chain employs TRBV4-1 and TRBJ1-6, with no clear D. Trimming stripped 5 bases from V and 7 bases from J, with 9 bases between. The CDR3 is 13 residues long. CDR1 MGHRA and CDR2 YSYEKL come from the germline V gene. The CDR3 protein is CASSDKTNSPLHF. In nucleotides, the CDR3 is TGCGCCAGCAGCGACAAAACGAATTCACCCCTCCACTTT.

The rearrangement uses TRBV6-1 and TRBJ1-2; 7 positions match TRBD1. With V trimmed by 4 bases and J by 4 bases, 6 bases remained unmatched. The CDR3 sequence is 14 residues long. CDR1 is MNHNS, CDR2 SASEGT, per germline. The CDR3 nucleotides are TGTGCCAGCAGTGGGGGACAGACTTTCTATGGCTACACCTTC. Translated: CASSGGQTFYGYTF.

The chain links TRBV5-1 to TRBJ2-1, with unresolved D. The V gene's germline CDR1 is SGHRS and CDR2 YFSETQ. CDR3 length: 13 amino acids. V lost 0 bases, J lost 3 bases, and 4 bases lay in between. CDR3 sequence (DNA): TGCGCCAGCAGCTTGGACAGCTACAATGAGCAGTTCTTC. Its translation is CASSLDSYNEQFF.

This clone turned up a few times. The chain uses TRBV4-2 and TRBJ2-2, with D maybe TRBD2 (5 bases). Germline V gives CDR1 LGHNA, CDR2 YNFKEQ. Trimming pared 4 bases from V and 8 bases from J, leaving 20 bases between. The CDR3 contains 16 residues. The CDR3 region is CASSPTRGGVRGELFF. The CDR3 DNA reads TGTGCCAGCAGCCCTACTAGAGGTGGAGTTCGGGGGGAGCTGTTTTTT.

The V call is TRBV7-8, the J call TRBJ1-5, with D possibly matching TRBD1 (6 bases). Trimming took off 4 bases at V and 0 bases at J, with 10 bases between the two ends. The germline V gene has CDR1 SGHVS and CDR2 FQNEAQ. CDR3 length: 15 residues. DNA for the CDR3: TGTGCCAGCAGCTCCGGACAGTATAGCAATCAGCCCCAGCATTTT. Translated: CASSSGQYSNQPQHF.

This clone was found once. This chain uses TRBV5-1 with TRBJ1-4; possible D gene TRBD1, 5 bases. Trimming shortened V by 3 bases and J by 8 bases, and 14 bases separated the two germline ends. The CDR3 contains 14 residues. The germline gives CDR1 SGHRS, CDR2 YFSETQ. The CDR3 here is CASSSGIETEKLFF. CDR3 coding DNA: TGCGCCAGCAGCTCAGGGATCGAGACGGAAAAACTGTTTTTT.